The 32 T cell receptor beta chains reported below all come from one sample, sequenced in a study of blood T cells in healthy people across ages. With a J-beta primer mix and a sample-barcoded 5' primer, a second PCR ran about 7 to 12 cycles. Each CDR3 protein gets one entry after TCRdb re-called the 5' RACE reads with MiXCR. The sample records about 1,000,000 distinct CDR3 sequences, 40% to 55% being singletons. Sequencing input: blood. These receptors all come from an older woman in good health.

This clonotype was seen a handful of times. The chain couples TRBV4-2 to TRBJ1-4, with 10 bases that match TRBD1. From germline, CDR1 is LGHNA and CDR2 YNFKEQ. The CDR3 spans 16 residues. Germline trimming cut 1 base from V and 5 bases from J; bases unmatched to any gene: 4. The CDR3 nucleotides are TGTGCCAGCAGCCAAGGGTCGGGACAGGGGAATGAAAAACTGTTTTTT. It translates to CASSQGSGQGNEKLFF.

J is TRBJ2-2 and V is TRBV14; 8 nucleotides line up with TRBD1. The CDR3 loop spans 16 amino acids. Trimming took 4 bases from V and 1 from J; bases not matched to a gene: 5. Germline values: CDR1 SGHDN, CDR2 FVKESK. CDR3 region: CASSPWTGRNTGELFF. CDR3 bases: TGTGCCAGCAGCCCTTGGACAGGGAGGAACACCGGGGAGCTGTTTTTT.

This clonotype has just a few counts. The J gene is TRBJ2-7, the V gene TRBV2; 7 nucleotides align to TRBD1. The germline CDR1 and CDR2 sequences are SNHLY and FYNNEI. This CDR3 contains 14 residues. The CDR3 spells CTTGRDSLSYEQYF. CDR3 sequence (DNA): TGTACCACCGGTCGGGACAGCCTATCCTACGAGCAGTACTTC.

The rearrangement links TRBV20-1 to TRBJ2-5; 7 positions agree with TRBD1. Trimming removed 6 bases from V and 4 bases from J; junction bases left unmatched: 14. This CDR3 is 15 amino acids long. Per germline, CDR1 DFQATT and CDR2 SNEGSKA (reference sequence). The CDR3 reads CSARAPDRELETQYF. The CDR3 DNA sequence: TGCAGTGCCAGGGCCCCAGACAGGGAGCTAGAGACCCAGTACTTC.

The V call is TRBV7-9, the J call TRBJ1-2; D might be TRBD1 (6 bases). Germline V CDR1 and CDR2: SEHNR, FQNEAQ (reference sequence). The length of the CDR3 is 14 residues. The ends were cut back, 3 bases at V and 7 bases at J, with 15 bases in the middle. The CDR3 loop reads CASSFGTTQGGYTF. For the CDR3, the DNA is TGTGCCAGCAGCTTTGGGACAACCCAAGGTGGCTACACCTTC.

The chain links TRBV12-3 or TRBV12-4 to TRBJ2-7; 10 bases agree with TRBD2. The CDR3 consists of 16 residues. Trimming took 4 bases from V and 3 from J; bases not matched to a gene: 9. The CDR3: CASSSRTSGSYYEQYF. CDR3 bases: TGTGCCAGCAGTTCCAGGACTAGCGGATCTTACTACGAGCAGTACTTC.

This clonotype was recorded a few times. The J gene is TRBJ2-3, the V gene TRBV6-6, with D possibly TRBD1 on 5 matching bases. The CDR3 has 14 amino acids. The germline V gene encodes CDR1 MNHNY and CDR2 SVGAGI (reference sequence). V was cut by 5 bases and J by 2 bases, with 11 bases left in between. The CDR3 region is CASSATDHTDTQYF. Here the CDR3 DNA reads TGTGCCAGCAGTGCGACAGACCACACAGATACGCAGTATTTT.

The gene calls are TRBV7-9 and TRBJ2-1; 10 bases line up with TRBD2. V shed 5 bases, J shed 0 bases, and the junction held 4 bases outside the gene matches. Looked up from germline, CDR1 is SEHNR and CDR2 is FQNEAQ (reference sequence). This CDR3 region has 16 residues. Written as DNA, the CDR3 is TGTGCCAGCAGCGCTATAGCGGGAGGCTCCTACAATGAGCAGTTCTTC. This gives the protein CASSAIAGGSYNEQFF.

This clonotype has more than one count but fewer than ten. V and J are TRBV7-2 and TRBJ1-2; D unresolved. The CDR3 contains 16 residues. Trimming left V 1 base short and J 4 bases short, with 16 bases between. CDR1 SGHTA and CDR2 FQGNSA come from the germline V gene. The CDR3 loop reads CASSLGGLERSYGYTF. For the CDR3, the DNA is TGTGCCAGCAGCTTAGGGGGATTAGAAAGGTCCTATGGCTACACCTTC.

This clonotype has only a few counts. V and J are TRBV27 and TRBJ2-5; tentatively, D is TRBD1 or TRBD2 (5 bases each). Trimming took off 6 bases at V and 0 bases at J, with 20 bases between the two ends. The germline gives CDR1 MNHEY, CDR2 SMNVEV (reference sequence). CDR3 length: 17 amino acids. The CDR3 DNA is TGTGCCAGCAGAACCGTGAGTGGGGACGGGTACCAAGAGACCCAGTACTTC. It codes for CASRTVSGDGYQETQYF.

The rearrangement links TRBV12-3 or TRBV12-4 to TRBJ2-5; no definite D call. With 5 bases removed from V and 1 base from J, the gap between germline ends came to 8 bases. The CDR3 is 13 amino acids. CDR3 DNA: TGTGCCAGCAGTCCCTGCCGCCAAGAGACCCAGTACTTC. Amino acids: CASSPCRQETQYF.

The rearrangement joins TRBV7-9 to TRBJ2-7, with TRBD1 identical over 7 bases. CDR3 length: 17 amino acids. Per the germline V gene, CDR1 is SEHNR and CDR2 is FQNEAQ (reference sequence). Trimming removed 4 bases from V and 2 bases from J; junction bases left unmatched: 14. The CDR3 DNA reads as TGTGCCAGCAGCTCCGGAAGAACAGGGGCGAAACCCTACGAGCAGTACTTC. Its protein product is CASSSGRTGAKPYEQYF.

The CDR3, as DNA: TGTGCCAGCAGCCCCCTCCTTCCGGGACCAACCTACGAGCAGTACTTC. Its protein product is CASSPLLPGPTYEQYF. The V gene is TRBV7-6, the J gene TRBJ2-7; D tentatively fits TRBD1 or TRBD2 (5 bases each). CDR3 length equals 16 residues. CDR1 and CDR2 (germline): SGHVS, FNYEAQ. V gave up 5 bases and J gave up 2 bases, with 19 bases separating them.

The chain uses TRBV10-3 and TRBJ1-6, with a weak D call TRBD1 (5 bases). Trimming took off 6 bases at V and 2 bases at J, with 11 bases between the two ends. This CDR3 comprises 15 residues. The germline gives CDR1 ENHRY, CDR2 SYGVKD. CDR3 in amino acids: CAISEDRAYNSPLHF. Here the CDR3 DNA reads TGTGCCATCAGCGAAGACAGAGCCTATAATTCACCCCTCCACTTT.

Concerning this clonotype: One junction end disagrees with the germline gene, perhaps due to a read error. The CDR3 nucleotides are TGTGTCATCAAAAGGGTGAGGGGGTTGGACACTGAAGCTTTCTTT. This codes for CVIKRVRGLDTEAFF. The chain employs TRBV10-3 and TRBJ1-1; weak D call: TRBD1 (6 bases). The CDR3 runs 15 residues. Germline-derived CDR1 and CDR2 are ENHRY and SYGVKD.

This clonotype was seen a handful of times. The chain combines TRBV2 with TRBJ2-3; 7 bases fit TRBD2. V trimming: 5 bases; J trimming: 10 bases; junction bases outside the gene matches: 24. The CDR3 consists of 18 residues. The germline gives CDR1 SNHLY, CDR2 FYNNEI. In DNA, the CDR3 is TGTGCCAGCAGTCTCGACGGGGCTAGCGGAGCCCCGAAAGGGGCGCAGTATTTT. Its translation: CASSLDGASGAPKGAQYF.

This clonotype was observed a handful of times. The chain couples TRBV20-1 to TRBJ2-4; D remains unclear. Trimming removed 0 bases from V and 5 bases from J, with 5 bases in between. Per germline, CDR1 DFQATT and CDR2 SNEGSKA (reference sequence). The CDR3 length is 12 residues. The DNA of the CDR3 is TGCAGTGCTAGAGACCCCCAAAACATTCAGTACTTC. This sequence encodes CSARDPQNIQYF.

CDR3 nucleotide sequence: TGCAGTGCTAGTACCCCCCAGACATGGCTCCAAGAGACCCAGTACTTC. The encoded protein is CSASTPQTWLQETQYF. The chain joins TRBV20-1 to TRBJ2-5; no firm D call. Deletions cut 3 bases from V and 1 base from J, with 18 bases between. The germline gives CDR1 DFQATT, CDR2 SNEGSKA (reference sequence). The CDR3 spans 16 residues.

The chain has TRBV6-1 and TRBJ2-4; D perhaps matches TRBD2 (6 bases). V was cut by 6 bases and J by 13 bases, with 16 bases left in between. The CDR3 is made up of 12 amino acids. Per the germline V gene, CDR1 is MNHNS and CDR2 is SASEGT. CDR3 DNA: TGTGCCAGCAGGGGACTCGTCAATGAGCAGTACTTC. The encoded protein is CASRGLVNEQYF.

This clonotype was seen a few times. V gene TRBV2 combines with J gene TRBJ2-7; 8 bases are shared with TRBD1. Germline V gene lookup returns CDR1 SNHLY and CDR2 FYNNEI. V lost 7 bases to trimming and J lost 4 bases; unmatched junction nucleotides: 9. The CDR3 contains 14 residues. CDR3 coding DNA: TGTGCCAGCACAGGGGGCGGGACCCTTTACGAGCAGTACTTC. Residues: CASTGGGTLYEQYF. The full variable domain, its missing parts supplied by reference TRBV2 and TRBJ2-7, is EPEVTQTPSHQVTQMGQEVILRCVPISNHLYFYWYRQILGQKVEFLVSFYNNEISEKSEIFDDQFSVERPDGSNFTLKIRSTKLEDSAMYFCASTGGGTLYEQYFGPGTRLTVT.

The gene calls are TRBV7-9 and TRBJ2-7, with 8 bases that match TRBD1. Germline V gene lookup returns CDR1 SEHNR and CDR2 FQNEAQ (reference sequence). This CDR3 region has 17 residues. V lost 4 bases, J lost 6 bases, and 17 bases stayed unmatched. The DNA of the CDR3 is TGTGCCAGCAGCTCCTCGAATACAGGGGGGAGCGTGTCCGAGCAGTACTTC. Amino acids: CASSSSNTGGSVSEQYF.

This sequence joins TRBV30 and TRBJ2-5; 7 nucleotides match TRBD1. J lost 11 bases, V lost 7 bases, and 19 bases had no gene match. The V gene's germline CDR1 is GTSNPN and CDR2 SVGIG (reference sequence). The CDR3 sequence is 14 residues long. DNA for the CDR3: TGTGCCTCCCTCAAAGAGGGGGCACTGTGGGCGCAGTACTTC. Amino acids: CASLKEGALWAQYF.

The chain has TRBV7-2 and TRBJ2-3; 8 nucleotides agree with TRBD2. Germline CDR1 is SGHTA and CDR2 is FQGNSA. The CDR3 is 14 amino acids. J gave up 8 bases and V 5 bases, and 9 bases lay outside the gene matches. The CDR3 region is CASSVPGGARTQYF. CDR3 nucleotide sequence: TGTGCCAGCAGCGTACCGGGAGGGGCTCGTACGCAGTATTTT. Full variable domain (missing parts from reference TRBV7-2 and TRBJ2-3): GAGVSQSPSNKVTEKGKDVELRCDPISGHTALYWYRQSLGQGLEFLIYFQGNSAPDKSGLPSDRFSAERTGGSVSTLTIQRTQQEDSAVYLCASSVPGGARTQYFGPGTRLTVL.

There are a few counts of this clonotype. The V gene is TRBV27, the J gene TRBJ2-4; 12 nucleotides line up with TRBD2. The J call may be wrong; the DNA end is better matched by TRBJ2-7. The CDR3 is 17 amino acids. Germline CDR1 is MNHEY and CDR2 is SMNVEV (reference sequence). The CDR3 is CASSLSGLAGSFYEQYF. CDR3 bases: TGTGCCAGCAGTTTATCGGGACTAGCGGGTTCCTTCTACGAGCAGTACTTC.

Only a few counts were recorded for this clonotype. V is TRBV11-3 and J is TRBJ2-3, with D possibly matching TRBD2 (6 bases). The germline V and J ends were trimmed by 3 bases and 4 bases, with 11 bases remaining between them. CDR1 and CDR2 from the germline V gene are SGHNT and YENEEA. The CDR3 extends over 14 amino acids. The CDR3: CASSFNAGSDTQYF. For the CDR3, the DNA is TGTGCCAGCAGCTTTAACGCGGGGTCAGATACGCAGTATTTT. The complete variable domain, with remaining parts taken from reference TRBV11-3 and TRBJ2-3, reads EAGVVQSPRYKIIEKKQPVAFWCNPISGHNTLYWYLQNLGQGPELLIRYENEEAVDDSQLPKDRFSAERLKGVDSTLKIQPAELGDSAVYLCASSFNAGSDTQYFGPGTRLTVL.

In its sample, this clonotype was seen a few times. This rearrangement joins TRBV7-8 to TRBJ2-7; 8 bases match TRBD2. V lost 5 bases, J lost 2 bases, and 8 bases stayed unmatched. CDR1 is SGHVS, CDR2 FQNEAQ, per germline. This CDR3 is built from 15 residues. CDR3 bases: TGTGCCAGCAGCCCAATTACGGGGGGGGCCTACGAGCAGTACTTC. Translating gives CASSPITGGAYEQYF. Full variable domain (rest looked up from reference TRBV7-8 and TRBJ2-7): GAGVSQSPRYKVAKRGQDVALRCDPISGHVSLFWYQQALGQGPEFLTYFQNEAQLDKSGLPSDRFFAERPEGSVSTLKIQRTQQEDSAVYLCASSPITGGAYEQYFGPGTRLTVT.

This clonotype was detected only a few times. This chain joins TRBV7-6 and TRBJ2-7; 7 nucleotides align to TRBD2. CDR1 and CDR2 from the germline V gene are SGHVS and FNYEAQ. J gave up 0 bases and V 5 bases, and 13 bases lay outside the gene matches. CDR3 length: 17 amino acids. The CDR3 DNA reads TGTGCCAGCAGCCGCCTGGGGATAGCGGGTTTCTCCTACGAGCAGTACTTC. This gives the protein CASSRLGIAGFSYEQYF.

The genes are TRBV28 and TRBJ2-7, with D hard to call. This CDR3 contains 12 residues. Germline CDR1 MDHEN, CDR2 SYDVKM. Trimming left V 7 bases short and J 3 bases short, with 10 bases between. The CDR3 DNA reads TGTGCCAGCATGCTGGGGAACTACGAGCAGTACTTC. This encodes CASMLGNYEQYF.

This clonotype was detected many times. The V and J genes are TRBV9 and TRBJ2-1; 9 nucleotides match TRBD2. CDR3 length: 16 amino acids. The V gene end was trimmed by 4 bases and the J gene end by 8 bases; junction bases not matched to a gene: 13. Germline V lookup: CDR1 SGDLS, CDR2 YYNGEE. Here the CDR3 reads CASSSSGTSRLDEQFF. CDR3 sequence (DNA): TGTGCCAGCAGCTCATCCGGGACTAGCCGTTTAGATGAGCAGTTCTTC.

The chain employs TRBV7-9 and TRBJ2-1; either TRBD1 or TRBD2 may supply D (5 bases each). Germline V CDR1 and CDR2: SEHNR, FQNEAQ (reference sequence). The CDR3 totals 16 residues. Deletions cut 6 bases from V and 5 bases from J, with 20 bases between. The CDR3 DNA follows: TGTGCCAGCAGTGGCCCGGGGCCGGTCGGGAACAATGAGCAGTTCTTC. Protein: CASSGPGPVGNNEQFF.

With regard to this clonotype: At one end the junction does not follow the germline gene, possibly because of a read error. This rearrangement joins TRBV6-1 to TRBJ1-2; 7 bases line up with TRBD1. CDR1 and CDR2 (germline): MNHNS, SASEGT. This CDR3 is 16 amino acids long. This CDR3 is CASRMWTGGTNCGYTF. The CDR3 region has the DNA TGTGCCAGCAGGATGTGGACAGGCGGAACTAACTGTGGCTACACCTTC.

V usage is TRBV5-6 and J usage is TRBJ2-7, with D unclear. The germline V and J ends were trimmed by 1 base and 0 bases, with 14 bases remaining between them. The CDR3 runs 16 residues. Germline V gives CDR1 SGHDT, CDR2 YYEEEE. CDR3 sequence reads: CASSLLAGSTSYEQYF. The CDR3 bases are TGTGCCAGCAGCTTGTTGGCAGGCTCAACCTCCTACGAGCAGTACTTC.